This TCR beta chain originates from a study of blood T cells in healthy people across ages. Primed by a sample-barcoded 5' primer and a J-beta primer mix, a second PCR proceeded for about 6 to 12 cycles. TCRdb re-derived calls from the 5' RACE reads in MiXCR, one entry per CDR3 protein. The table records about 930,000 distinct CDR3 sequences, roughly 29% of them present only once. J gave up 3 bases and V 4 bases, and 5 bases lay outside the gene matches. The CDR3 is 15 amino acids. The germline V gene encodes CDR1 MGHRA and CDR2 YSYEKL. These data also featured in a second study, about T cells of mothers and their children. As reported in that work: In each mother, TCR beta CDR3 reads exceeded 8.5 million; in each child, they numbered approximately 3 million. Overlap in related mother-child pairs always slightly exceeded unrelated pairs, never significantly.

The source is a woman aged 40 to 55 in good health. The sample was blood. V gene TRBV4-1 combines with J gene TRBJ1-2; 10 nucleotides agree with TRBD1. The CDR3: CASSRAGTGDYGYTF. In nucleotides, the CDR3 is TGCGCCAGCAGCCGGGCCGGGACAGGGGACTATGGCTACACCTTC.